The entry below describes one T cell receptor beta chain. The antigen is unknown. The source of the sample is a study of T cell responses to AZD1222 COVID-19 vaccine. Background on the study: Pooling of second doses given at about 4 or about 12 weeks was done. Whole-study findings and limits: Just six AZD1222 recipients were seropositive at baseline.

This table comes from immunoSEQ multiplex PCR, and its TCRdb copy is limited to in-frame clones, with some not included. The sample consists of more than 110,000 clones, roughly 89% of them appearing once. CDR1 and CDR2 (germline): SGHTA, FQGNSA. This CDR3 is built from 14 residues. J lost 6 bases, V lost 1 base, and 4 bases had no gene match. The receptor comes from an adult in good health. This rearrangement joins TRBV7-2 to TRBJ2-7, with 9 bases aligning to TRBD1. Sequenced material: peripheral blood, taken on day 0 of AZD1222 vaccination. The CDR3: CASSLVQGAGEQYF. CDR3 DNA: TGTGCCAGCAGCTTAGTACAGGGGGCGGGCGAGCAGTACTTC.